This T cell receptor (beta chain) was observed in a study of shared clonotypes between healthy human individuals. Overall study context: Per-donor plates numbered three CD4 naive, three CD4 memory, two CD8 naive and one CD8 memory. Study-wide results and limits: The four-donor shared clonotypes exceeded non-shared clonotypes in generation probability, with non-shared ones scoring lower.

CDR3 length equals 14 residues. Per the germline V gene, CDR1 is SSHAT and CDR2 is FNYEAQ (reference sequence). The V and J ends lost 4 bases and 4 bases respectively, with 10 bases between them. About this clone itself: The target antigen is unknown.

Sequencing used immunoSEQ multiplex PCR; TCRdb keeps in-frame clones, though not all of them. The data hold around 340,000 clones, with more than 60% observed a single time. The sequencing input was memory CD4+ T cells sorted from blood. This sample's subset: CD45RA-negative fraction. The receptor was derived from a man aged 30 to 39 in good health. The chain is built from TRBV7-7 and TRBJ2-2, with a tentative D call TRBD1 (6 bases). This CDR3 is CASSSDRPTGELFF. The CDR3 DNA is TGTGCCAGCAGCTCGGACAGACCCACCGGGGAGCTGTTTTTT. The full variable domain, in which reference TRBV7-7 and TRBJ2-2 provide the parts outside the CDR3, is GAGVSQSPRYKVTKRGQDVTLRCDPISSHATLYWYQQALGQGPEFLTYFNYEAQPDKSGLPSDRFSAERPEGSISTLTIQRTEQRDSAMYRCASSSDRPTGELFFGEGSRLTVL.